Shown below are 10 T cell receptor beta chains from a single sample sequenced in a study of glioma-infiltrating T cells after dendritic cell vaccination. The protocol was immunoSEQ multiplex PCR, while the TCRdb copy is restricted to in-frame clones and leaves out a portion. The data hold some 60,000 clones, with about 80% observed a single time. The time point is: after dendritic cell vaccination, including at tumor progression/relapse. The sequenced sample was blood, obtained after dendritic cell vaccination. These receptors all come from a human donor with glioblastoma.

This sequence joins TRBV7-6 and TRBJ1-1; 8 bases are a match to TRBD1. CDR1 and CDR2 from the germline V gene are SGHVS and FNYEAQ. J lost 6 bases, V lost 7 bases, and 10 bases had no gene match. This CDR3 contains 14 residues. The CDR3 DNA follows: TGTGCCAGCACCGCGACAGGGGAAAGGGCTGAAGCTTTCTTT. Translating gives CASTATGERAEAFF.

This chain connects TRBV5-4 to TRBJ2-7; TRBD1 agrees at 11 bases. Trimming at V came to 4 bases and at J to 5 bases, leaving 8 bases not matched to a gene. The germline CDR1 and CDR2 sequences are SGHNT and YYREEE (reference sequence). This CDR3 has 15 residues. CDR3: CASSGRDRGIDEQYF. DNA of the CDR3: TGTGCCAGCAGCGGCCGGGACAGGGGGATTGACGAGCAGTACTTC.

The J gene is TRBJ2-7, the V gene TRBV19; D is unclear. Germline CDR1 LNHDA, CDR2 SQIVND (reference sequence). This CDR3 comprises 13 residues. The V end lost 3 bases, the J end lost 7 bases, and 13 bases lay between the germline ends. The CDR3 here is CASSIRSTGEQYF. CDR3 coding DNA: TGTGCCAGTAGTATCCGTTCGACGGGTGAGCAGTACTTC.

The table lists this clone with a count of one. The V call is TRBV4-2, the J call TRBJ2-2; D not resolved. The germline CDR1 and CDR2 sequences are LGHNA and YNFKEQ. The CDR3 contains 13 residues. The V end was cut by 1 base, the J end by 6 bases, with 6 bases between. The CDR3 nucleotides read TGTGCCAGCAGCCAAGCGAGGTCCGGGGAGCTGTTTTTT. It yields the protein CASSQARSGELFF.

V and J are TRBV5-5 and TRBJ1-2, with D perhaps matching TRBD1 (6 bases). Trimming shortened V by 6 bases and J by 0 bases, and 21 bases separated the two germline ends. CDR3 length equals 17 residues. Germline lookup yields CDR1 SGHKS and CDR2 YYEKEE (reference sequence). CDR3 residues: CASIPKLTGPTNYGYTF. The CDR3, as DNA: TGTGCCAGCATCCCCAAATTAACAGGGCCAACTAACTATGGCTACACCTTC.

V is TRBV4-3 and J is TRBJ2-3; tentative D call: TRBD2 (5 bases). Trimming removed 0 bases at V and 5 bases at J, with 12 bases between. Germline V gene data show CDR1 as LGHNA and CDR2 as YSLEER. The length of the CDR3 is 15 residues. The CDR3 coding sequence is TGCGCCAGCAGCCAAGAGGAGCTAGCCCTAGATACGCAGTATTTT. Translated: CASSQEELALDTQYF.

In DNA form, the CDR3 reads TGTGCTAGTGGTTTGGTAAGCAGCGGACAGGGCCACGAGCAGTACTTC. Translated: CASGLVSSGQGHEQYF. This sequence joins TRBV12-5 and TRBJ2-7; TRBD1 agrees at 8 bases. The junction had 9 bases not matched to a gene; V was cut back by 0 bases and J by 5 bases. From germline, CDR1 is LGHNT and CDR2 FRNRAP. The CDR3 has 16 amino acids.

The chain is built from TRBV5-6 and TRBJ1-1; 7 bases agree with TRBD1. The ends lost 1 base at V and 5 bases at J; junction bases unmatched: 2. The CDR3 length is 13 residues. Germline-derived CDR1 and CDR2 are SGHDT and YYEEEE. The CDR3 spells CASSLTGVTEAFF. CDR3 DNA sequence: TGTGCCAGCAGCTTGACAGGGGTAACTGAAGCTTTCTTT.

The chain joins TRBV7-9 to TRBJ2-6, with a possible D match to TRBD1 (7 bases). In germline, CDR1 is SEHNR, CDR2 FQNEAQ (reference sequence). Trimming left V 5 bases short and J 0 bases short, with 20 bases between. This CDR3 contains 19 residues. The CDR3 reads CASSMWAGQTDSGANVLTF. The CDR3 nucleotides are TGTGCCAGCAGCATGTGGGCGGGACAGACGGACTCTGGGGCCAACGTCCTGACTTTC.

This clone was observed a few times. The V call is TRBV7-2, the J call TRBJ2-7; TRBD2 aligns across 14 bases. Germline V lookup: CDR1 SGHTA, CDR2 FQGNSA. This CDR3 contains 15 residues. After removal of 5 bases from V and 2 bases from J, the junction contained 2 bases not matched to a gene. The CDR3 DNA reads TGTGCCAGCAGCATGACTAGCGGGGGGGCCTACGAGCAGTACTTC. It is translated as CASSMTSGGAYEQYF.